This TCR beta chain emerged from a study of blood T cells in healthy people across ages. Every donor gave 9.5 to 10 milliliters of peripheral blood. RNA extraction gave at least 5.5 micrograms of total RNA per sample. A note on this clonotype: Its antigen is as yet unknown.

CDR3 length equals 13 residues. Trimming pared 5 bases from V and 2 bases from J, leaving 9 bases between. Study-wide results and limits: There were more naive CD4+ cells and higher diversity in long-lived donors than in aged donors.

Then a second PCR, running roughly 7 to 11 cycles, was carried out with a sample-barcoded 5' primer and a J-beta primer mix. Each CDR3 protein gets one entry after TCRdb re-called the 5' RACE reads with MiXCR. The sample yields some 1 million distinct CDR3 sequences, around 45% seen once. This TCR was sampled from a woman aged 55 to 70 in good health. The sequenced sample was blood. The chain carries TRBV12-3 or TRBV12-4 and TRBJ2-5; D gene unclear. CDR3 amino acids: CASSVSQQETQYF. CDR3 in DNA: TGTGCCAGCAGTGTATCCCAGCAAGAGACCCAGTACTTC.